The T cell receptor (beta chain) described here comes from a study of early T cells in non-severe SARS-CoV-2 infection. Whole-study context: The input, bulk RNA from unsorted whole blood, was sequenced, and chains were unpaired.

This clonotype was seen at least ten times. This CDR3 has 14 residues. Unique molecular identifiers (one per individual cDNA molecule) were attached. TCRdb processed the 5' RACE reads anew with MiXCR; each CDR3 protein has one entry. Of some 26,000 distinct CDR3 sequences in the sample, approximately 4% are singletons; the top ten hold approximately 4%. The rearrangement links TRBV21-1 to TRBJ1-1; the table's TRBD1 call for D was not verified on the DNA. TRBV21-1 constitutes a pseudogene. Sequenced material: whole blood. This TCR was recovered from an adult who was a healthcare worker with PCR-confirmed SARS-CoV-2 infection or an uninfected control (not recorded which). The CDR3 region has the DNA TGTGCCAGCAGCATAAGACAGGGGAACACTGAAGCTTTCTTT. Translation: CASSIRQGNTEAFF.